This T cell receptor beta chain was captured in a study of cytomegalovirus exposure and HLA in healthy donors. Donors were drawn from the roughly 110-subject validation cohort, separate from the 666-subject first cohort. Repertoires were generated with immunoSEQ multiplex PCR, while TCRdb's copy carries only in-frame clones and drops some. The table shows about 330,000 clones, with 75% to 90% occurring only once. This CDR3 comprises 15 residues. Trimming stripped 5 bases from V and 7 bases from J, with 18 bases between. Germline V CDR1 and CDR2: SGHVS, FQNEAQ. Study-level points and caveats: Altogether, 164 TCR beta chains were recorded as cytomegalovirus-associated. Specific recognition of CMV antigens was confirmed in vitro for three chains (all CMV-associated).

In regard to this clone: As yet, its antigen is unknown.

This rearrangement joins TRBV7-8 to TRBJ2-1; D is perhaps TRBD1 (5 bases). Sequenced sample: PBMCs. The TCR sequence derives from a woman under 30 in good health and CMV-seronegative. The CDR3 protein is CASSTTNLDRNEQFF. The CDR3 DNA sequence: TGTGCCAGCAGCACCACAAACCTCGACAGAAATGAGCAGTTCTTC.